The clone carrying this T cell receptor beta chain was picked up one time. CD8+ and CD4+ T cells from blood underwent TCR beta sequencing, which was carried out in a high-throughput format. The multiple sclerosis controls were treatment-naive patients with relapsing-remitting disease that was stable or active. TEMRA cells were FACS-enriched, unlike CD8+ and CD4+ T cells, which were negatively isolated. J was trimmed by 4 bases and V by 0 bases; bases with no gene match: 14. The CDR3 contains 19 residues. From germline, CDR1 is LGHDT and CDR2 YNNKEL (reference sequence). RNA was extracted with the RNeasy kit, and a quantity of about 0.45 to 1 ug was reverse transcribed using random hexamers. The immunoSEQ assay covered 54 Vbeta and 13 Jbeta segments for CDR3. TCRdb reanalysed the immunoSEQ multiplex PCR reads using MiXCR and keeps one entry per CDR3 protein. The data hold a few hundred thousand distinct CDR3 sequences, with approximately 81% observed a single time.

The data were obtained in a study of CD8 T cells in Susac syndrome. This clonotype originated in a human donor with multiple sclerosis. The chain employs TRBV3-1 and TRBJ2-3; 9 bases map to TRBD2. What was sequenced was CD8+ T cells from PBMCs. This CDR3 reads CASSQDTGGLALAPDTQYF. In DNA, the CDR3 is TGTGCCAGCAGCCAAGACACCGGGGGACTAGCCCTCGCCCCAGATACGCAGTATTTT.